This T cell receptor (beta chain) was documented in a study of vaccination effects on CD4 cells after COVID-19. Sequencing followed a ViraFEST assay step that expanded antigen-specific CD4+ T cells with viral peptide pools. At the end of 9 to 11 days of culture, CD4+ T cells were isolated. Vaccine recipients had no previous SARS-CoV-2 infection; their nucleocapsid antibodies were negative. In culture with roughly 10 IU/ml IL-2 and about 10 ug/ml peptides, PBMC were grown at a few million per well. Germline V gene data show CDR1 as SGHTA and CDR2 as FQGNSA. With V trimmed by 3 bases and J by 5 bases, 1 base remained unmatched. This CDR3 is built from 13 residues. General observations from the study: Healthy vaccinees had only 1 of 255 vaccine-induced clones cross-react with common cold coronaviruses. Vaccine- and infection-induced clones showed marked clonal contraction late following vaccination.

This clone was detected once. Its antigen is not identified. Clones were sequenced by immunoSEQ multiplex PCR, and TCRdb holds only the in-frame ones, with some missing. The sample records about 25,000 clones, 55% to 80% being singletons. The rearrangement links TRBV7-2 to TRBJ2-5, with 9 bases that match TRBD2. The sequences come from CD4+ T cells from PBMCs cultured with SARS-CoV-2 spike peptides, collected before COVID-19 vaccination. The clonotype comes from a human donor who received a COVID-19 vaccine. CDR3 loop: CASSLRGGETQYF. CDR3 nucleotide sequence: TGTGCCAGCAGCTTGCGGGGGGGGGAGACCCAGTACTTC.